This passage covers 20 T cell receptor beta chains from one sample sequenced in a study of OX40 agonist ivuxolimab in advanced cancers. The protocol was immunoSEQ multiplex PCR, while the TCRdb copy is restricted to in-frame clones and leaves out a portion. Of some 43,000 clones detected, 90% to 95% appear once; the ten largest clones hold 9.5% to 12%. The specimen comprised CD4+ or CD8+ T cells sorted from blood, sampled in a trial of the OX40 agonist ivuxolimab. The receptors were sampled from an adult with an advanced solid tumor such as melanoma, head and neck, liver or kidney cancer.

This chain links TRBV27 with TRBJ2-3; D ambiguous. The CDR3 length is 11 residues. V lost 9 bases and J 6 bases, leaving 10 bases between the germline ends. Germline CDR1 and CDR2: MNHEY and SMNVEV (reference sequence). CDR3 nucleotide sequence: TGTGCCAGGCCTCAGAGGGATACGCAGTATTTT. Its translation: CARPQRDTQYF.

The chain combines TRBV30 with TRBJ2-3; D is unclear. There are 13 residues in the CDR3. Germline CDR1 and CDR2: GTSNPN and SVGIG (reference sequence). Trimming stripped 0 bases from V and 0 bases from J, with 4 bases between. The CDR3 protein is CAWSVSSTDTQYF. The CDR3 bases are TGTGCCTGGAGTGTATCTAGCACAGATACGCAGTATTTT.

The chain has TRBV7-9 and TRBJ2-3; TRBD2 might be the D (6 bases). This CDR3 comprises 14 residues. Trimming took 7 bases from V and 2 from J, leaving 13 bases between them. Germline V gene data show CDR1 as SEHNR and CDR2 as FQNEAQ (reference sequence). For the CDR3, the DNA is TGTGCCAGCACCCGGGGAGGCTACACAGATACGCAGTATTTT. Translation gives CASTRGGYTDTQYF.

In nucleotides, the CDR3 is TGTGCCAGCAGTTACTCGAGGTTCTACGACGAGCAGTACTTC. Protein: CASSYSRFYDEQYF. The chain recombines TRBV6-6 with TRBJ2-7; no reliable D call. The CDR3 spans 14 residues. Deletions cut 0 bases from V and 5 bases from J, with 11 bases between. The germline gives CDR1 MNHNY, CDR2 SVGAGI (reference sequence).

The V and J genes are TRBV13 and TRBJ2-3; D remains unclear. This CDR3 is 11 amino acids long. Germline loops: CDR1 PRHDT, CDR2 FYEKMQ (reference sequence). With 5 bases removed from V and 7 bases from J, the gap between germline ends came to 7 bases. The CDR3, as DNA: TGTGCCAGCAGCCTGTACCATACGCAGTATTTT. This translates into CASSLYHTQYF.

This clone appeared a single time. The genes are TRBV29-1 and TRBJ2-1; TRBD2 matches at 7 bases. The germline V gene encodes CDR1 SQVTM and CDR2 ANQGSEA. CDR3 length equals 15 residues. J gave up 0 bases and V 3 bases, and 5 bases lay outside the gene matches. CDR3 protein: CSVDSGRTSYNEQFF. CDR3 coding DNA: TGCAGCGTTGATTCCGGGAGGACCTCCTACAATGAGCAGTTCTTC.

The rearrangement joins TRBV7-9 to TRBJ2-1; no definite D call. The CDR3 has 16 residues. Trimming shortened V by 5 bases and J by 0 bases, and 14 bases separated the two germline ends. Germline CDR1 is SEHNR and CDR2 is FQNEAQ (reference sequence). CDR3 amino acids: CASSPHSQSSYNEQFF. CDR3 in DNA: TGTGCCAGCAGCCCCCATTCACAGAGCTCCTACAATGAGCAGTTCTTC.

The V and J genes are TRBV4-3 and TRBJ2-7, with 8 bases fitting TRBD2. Per germline, CDR1 LGHNA and CDR2 YSLEER. Unmatched junction bases numbered 5, after V lost 5 bases and J lost 2 bases. The CDR3 loop spans 14 amino acids. CDR3 loop: CASSETSGAYEQYF. CDR3 nucleotide sequence: TGCGCCAGCAGCGAAACTAGCGGCGCCTACGAGCAGTACTTC.

This chain joins TRBV7-9 and TRBJ1-1; 7 bases map to TRBD1. V was pared by 1 base and J by 4 bases, with 6 bases of the junction left unmatched. Germline assignment: CDR1 SEHNR and CDR2 FQNEAQ (reference sequence). The CDR3 spans 15 residues. Written as DNA, the CDR3 is TGTGCCAGCAGCTTAGGGGCCCAGGGGGTCACTGAAGCTTTCTTT. This encodes CASSLGAQGVTEAFF.

The rearrangement links TRBV4-3 to TRBJ2-1, with unresolved D. Germline CDR1 reads LGHNA; CDR2 reads YSLEER. The CDR3 has 12 amino acids. Trimming stripped 3 bases from V and 7 bases from J, with 7 bases between. The CDR3 is CASSQTRNEQFF. The CDR3 DNA is TGCGCCAGCAGCCAGACGCGGAATGAGCAGTTCTTC.

CDR3 sequence: CASSIGTGVQAFF. The CDR3 coding sequence is TGTGCCAGTAGTATCGGGACAGGAGTACAAGCTTTCTTT. J is TRBJ1-1 and V is TRBV19; 8 bases are a match to TRBD1. The CDR3 spans 13 residues. V shed 3 bases and J 9 bases; nucleotides not matched to a gene: 6. Germline values: CDR1 LNHDA, CDR2 SQIVND (reference sequence).

The rearrangement joins TRBV7-9 to TRBJ2-1, with D uncertain. Between the trimmed V and J ends, which lost 8 bases and 0 bases, there was a span of 20 bases. This CDR3 has 17 amino acids. Germline-derived CDR1 and CDR2 are SEHNR and FQNEAQ (reference sequence). The CDR3 reads CASGEEVALRSYNEQFF. The CDR3 DNA sequence: TGTGCCAGCGGGGAAGAGGTCGCGCTTCGCTCCTACAATGAGCAGTTCTTC.

J is TRBJ2-7 and V is TRBV29-1; D may be TRBD1 (7 bases). Germline loops: CDR1 SQVTM, CDR2 ANQGSEA. This CDR3 has 13 amino acids. V was shortened by 6 bases and J by 1 base, with 13 bases between the two germline ends. Written as DNA, the CDR3 is TGCAGCGTCCTGACAGGGAGGTCCTACGAGCAGTACTTC. This gives the protein CSVLTGRSYEQYF.

The rearrangement joins TRBV11-2 to TRBJ1-2; D may be TRBD1 (5 bases). This CDR3 region has 15 residues. Trimming removed 3 bases at V and 4 bases at J, with 15 bases between. The germline CDR1 and CDR2 sequences are SGHAT and FQNNGV. CDR3 DNA: TGTGCCAGCAGCTTCCCCCCGGGGGAGGCCTATGGCTACACCTTC. Amino acids: CASSFPPGEAYGYTF.

CDR3 protein: CAWSEGSGSNQPQHF. DNA of the CDR3: TGTGCCTGGAGTGAGGGTTCCGGTAGCAATCAGCCCCAGCATTTT. This chain connects TRBV30 to TRBJ1-5, with D uncertain. V gave up 1 base and J gave up 0 bases, with 10 bases separating them. The germline V gene encodes CDR1 GTSNPN and CDR2 SVGIG (reference sequence). The CDR3 consists of 15 residues. The full variable domain, rest sourced from reference TRBV30 and TRBJ1-5, is SQTIHQWPATLVQPVGSPLSLECTVEGTSNPNLYWYRQAAGRGLQLLFYSVGIGQISSEVPQNLSASRPQDRQFILSSKKLLLSDSGFYLCAWSEGSGSNQPQHFGDGTRLSIL.

The rearrangement uses TRBV9 and TRBJ2-2, with 10 bases identical to TRBD2. The CDR3 totals 17 residues. Germline lookup yields CDR1 SGDLS and CDR2 YYNGEE. Trimming removed 0 bases from V and 6 bases from J; junction bases left unmatched: 8. CDR3 DNA sequence: TGTGCCAGCAGCGTAGCGATAGCGGGAGGTCCGGCCGGGGAGCTGTTTTTT. This translates into CASSVAIAGGPAGELFF.

The J gene is TRBJ2-7, the V gene TRBV29-1, with 14 bases matching TRBD2. CDR1 and CDR2 from the germline V gene are SQVTM and ANQGSEA. J lost 3 bases, V lost 4 bases, and 8 bases had no gene match. This CDR3 is built from 16 residues. CDR3 sequence: CSVVTSGRASLYEQYF. CDR3 in DNA: TGCAGCGTTGTGACTAGCGGGAGGGCCTCGCTCTACGAGCAGTACTTC.

This chain uses TRBV29-1 with TRBJ2-5; 7 bases are shared with TRBD1. The germline V gene has CDR1 SQVTM and CDR2 ANQGSEA. V gave up 4 bases and J gave up 5 bases; unmatched junction bases: 10. The CDR3 has 14 amino acids. For the CDR3, the DNA is TGCAGCGTTGCGAACAGGGGCCTAGAGGAGACCCAGTACTTC. Amino acid sequence: CSVANRGLEETQYF.

V usage is TRBV13 and J usage is TRBJ1-6; D is unresolved. CDR3 length equals 16 residues. V lost 4 bases to trimming and J lost 7 bases, with 17 bases between them. Germline V gene data show CDR1 as PRHDT and CDR2 as FYEKMQ (reference sequence). CDR3 nucleotide sequence: TGTGCCAGCAGCTCCCGACACCTTAACATAAATTCACCCCTCCACTTT. It yields the protein CASSSRHLNINSPLHF.

The rearrangement links TRBV14 to TRBJ2-5; possible D gene TRBD2, 6 bases. The V gene's germline CDR1 is SGHDN and CDR2 FVKESK. The CDR3 runs to 14 residues. Trimming cost V 4 bases and J 2 bases, with 11 bases left between them. The CDR3 here is CASSPRGTQETQYF. As DNA, the CDR3 is TGTGCCAGCAGCCCCCGAGGGACTCAAGAGACCCAGTACTTC.